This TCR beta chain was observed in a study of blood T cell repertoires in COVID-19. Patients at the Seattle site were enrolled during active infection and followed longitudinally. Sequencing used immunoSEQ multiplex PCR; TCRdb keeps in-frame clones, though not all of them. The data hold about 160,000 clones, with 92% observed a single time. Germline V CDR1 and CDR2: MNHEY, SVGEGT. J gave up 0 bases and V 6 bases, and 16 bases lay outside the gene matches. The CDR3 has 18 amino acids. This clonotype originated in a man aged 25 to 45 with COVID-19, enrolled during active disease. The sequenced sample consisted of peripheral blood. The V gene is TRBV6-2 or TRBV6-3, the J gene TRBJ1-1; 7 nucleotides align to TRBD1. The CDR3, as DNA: TGTGCCAGCAGCCCGCACCGGGACAGTAGTTACATGAACACTGAAGCTTTCTTT. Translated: CASSPHRDSSYMNTEAFF.